The entry that follows covers one T cell receptor beta chain sequence. The ends were cut back, 7 bases at V and 10 bases at J, with 19 bases in the middle. The germline V gene has CDR1 SQVTM and CDR2 ANQGSEA. The CDR3 has 12 amino acids. This record belongs to a study of blood T cell repertoires in COVID-19. Study in general: COVID-19 samples collected from the United States, Italy and Spain covered acute and convalescent phases. Sources were T cells, B-cell-depleted T cells, or PBMCs; the material itself was cDNA or gDNA.

Authors' processing steps: For nucleated cells, counts were estimated from reference gene primer amplification. TCRdb keeps only in-frame clones here, not all; method: immunoSEQ multiplex PCR. V, J and clone size are those of that table, while D and trimming were read from the DNA. The sample carries more than 90,000 clones, approximately 81% recorded once. Sequenced material: peripheral blood. The sequence was collected from an elderly man with acute or convalescent COVID-19. This chain joins TRBV29-1 and TRBJ1-1; D possibly corresponds to TRBD1 (6 bases). The CDR3 region has the DNA TGCAGCGCTGGGGAGGGGGAAGGGCGAGCTTTCTTT. Amino acid sequence: CSAGEGEGRAFF.